This TCR beta chain is drawn from a study of blood T cell repertoires in COVID-19. Whole-study context: Samples representing acute and convalescent COVID-19 were sourced from the United States, Italy and Spain. PBMCs, B-cell-depleted T cells, or T cells provided the cDNA or gDNA that made up the material.

To note about this clone: This sample also contains other DNA sequences that code for the same CDR3.

As handled by the study authors: Scientists estimated how many nucleated cells there were by amplifying reference gene primers. Repertoires were generated with immunoSEQ multiplex PCR, while TCRdb's copy carries only in-frame clones and drops some. That table gives V, J and clone size, and the DNA gave D and trimming. The top ten hold 3% to 3.5% of the sample, which has over 200,000 clones, about 80% seen once. The CDR3 covers 11 residues. Germline V gene lookup returns CDR1 DFQATT and CDR2 SNEGSKA (reference sequence). The V and J ends lost 3 bases and 2 bases respectively, with 4 bases between them.

The specimen sequenced was peripheral blood. J is TRBJ1-2 and V is TRBV20-1; D is unclear. This TCR was recovered from a woman aged 80 or over with acute or convalescent COVID-19. The CDR3 reads CSARSNYGYTF. The DNA of the CDR3 is TGCAGTGCTAGGTCAAACTATGGCTACACCTTC.